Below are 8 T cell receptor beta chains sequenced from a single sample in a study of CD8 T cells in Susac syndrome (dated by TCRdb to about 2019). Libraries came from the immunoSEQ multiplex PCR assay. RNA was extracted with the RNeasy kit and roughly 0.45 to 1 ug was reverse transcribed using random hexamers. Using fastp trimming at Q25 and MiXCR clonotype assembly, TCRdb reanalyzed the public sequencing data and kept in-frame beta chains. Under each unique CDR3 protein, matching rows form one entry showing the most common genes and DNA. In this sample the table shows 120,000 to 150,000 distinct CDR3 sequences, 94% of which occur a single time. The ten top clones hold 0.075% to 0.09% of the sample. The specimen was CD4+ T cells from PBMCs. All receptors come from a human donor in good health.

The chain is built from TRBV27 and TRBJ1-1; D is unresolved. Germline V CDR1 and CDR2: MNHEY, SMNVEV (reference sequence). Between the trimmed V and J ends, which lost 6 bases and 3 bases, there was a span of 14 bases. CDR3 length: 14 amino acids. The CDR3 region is CASRPPLRYTEAFF. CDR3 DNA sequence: TGTGCCAGCAGACCTCCCCTTCGGTACACTGAAGCTTTCTTT.

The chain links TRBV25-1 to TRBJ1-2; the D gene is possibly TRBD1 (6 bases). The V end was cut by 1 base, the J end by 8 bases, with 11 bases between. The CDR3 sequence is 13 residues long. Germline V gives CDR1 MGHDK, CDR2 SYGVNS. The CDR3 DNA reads TGTGCCAGCAGTGAATTCCTGGGGGCGGGCTACACCTTC. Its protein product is CASSEFLGAGYTF.

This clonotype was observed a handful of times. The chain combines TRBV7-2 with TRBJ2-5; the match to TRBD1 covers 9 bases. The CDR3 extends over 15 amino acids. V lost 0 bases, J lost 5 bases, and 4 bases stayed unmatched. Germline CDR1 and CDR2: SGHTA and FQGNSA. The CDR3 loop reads CASSLAWGQGETQYF. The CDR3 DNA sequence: TGTGCCAGCAGCTTAGCGTGGGGACAGGGCGAGACCCAGTACTTC.

In DNA form, the CDR3 reads TGTGCCAGCAGTCAATCAAGGACAGGGGGCGCCTACGAGCAGTACTTC. Protein: CASSQSRTGGAYEQYF. V and J are TRBV6-2 or TRBV6-3 and TRBJ2-7, with TRBD1 identical over 11 bases. V was pared by 5 bases and J by 2 bases, with 8 bases of the junction left unmatched. The CDR3 loop spans 16 amino acids. The germline V gene encodes CDR1 MNHEY and CDR2 SVGEGT.

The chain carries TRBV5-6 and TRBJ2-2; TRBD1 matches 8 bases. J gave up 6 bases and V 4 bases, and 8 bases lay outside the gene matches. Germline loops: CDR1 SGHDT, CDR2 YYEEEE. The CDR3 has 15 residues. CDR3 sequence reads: CASSLELGQAGELFF. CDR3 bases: TGTGCCAGCAGCCTAGAGCTGGGACAGGCCGGGGAGCTGTTTTTT.

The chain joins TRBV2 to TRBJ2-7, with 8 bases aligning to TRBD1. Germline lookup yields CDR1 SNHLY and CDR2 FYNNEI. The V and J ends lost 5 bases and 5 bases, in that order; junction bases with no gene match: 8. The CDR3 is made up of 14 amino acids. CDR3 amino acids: CASSSDRGSHEQYF. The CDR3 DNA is TGTGCCAGCAGTAGCGACAGGGGTTCCCACGAGCAGTACTTC. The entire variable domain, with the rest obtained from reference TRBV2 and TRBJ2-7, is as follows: EPEVTQTPSHQVTQMGQEVILRCVPISNHLYFYWYRQILGQKVEFLVSFYNNEISEKSEIFDDQFSVERPDGSNFTLKIRSTKLEDSAMYFCASSSDRGSHEQYFGPGTRLTVT.

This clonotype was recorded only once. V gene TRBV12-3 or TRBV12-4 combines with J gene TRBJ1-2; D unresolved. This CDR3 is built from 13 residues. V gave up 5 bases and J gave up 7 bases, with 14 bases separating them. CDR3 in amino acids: CASSRRLSFGYTF. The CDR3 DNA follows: TGTGCCAGCAGTCGACGCCTCTCTTTTGGCTACACCTTC.

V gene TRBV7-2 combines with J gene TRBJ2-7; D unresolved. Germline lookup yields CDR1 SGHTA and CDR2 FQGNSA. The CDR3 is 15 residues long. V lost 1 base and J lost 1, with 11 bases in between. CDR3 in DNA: TGTGCCAGCAGCTTAGTGGAGACGCTATCCTACGAGCAGTACTTC. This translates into CASSLVETLSYEQYF. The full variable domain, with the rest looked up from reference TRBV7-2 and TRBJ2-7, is GAGVSQSPSNKVTEKGKDVELRCDPISGHTALYWYRQSLGQGLEFLIYFQGNSAPDKSGLPSDRFSAERTGGSVSTLTIQRTQQEDSAVYLCASSLVETLSYEQYFGPGTRLTVT.